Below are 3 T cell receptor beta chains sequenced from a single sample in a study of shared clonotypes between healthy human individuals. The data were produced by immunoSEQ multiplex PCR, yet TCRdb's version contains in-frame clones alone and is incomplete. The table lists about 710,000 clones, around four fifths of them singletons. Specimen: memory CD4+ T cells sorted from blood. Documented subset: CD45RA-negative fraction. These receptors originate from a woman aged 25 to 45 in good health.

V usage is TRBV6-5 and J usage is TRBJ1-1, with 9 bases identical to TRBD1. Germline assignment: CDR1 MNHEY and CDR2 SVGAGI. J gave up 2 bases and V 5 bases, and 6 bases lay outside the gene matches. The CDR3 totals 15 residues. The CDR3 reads CASSPQGAHNTEAFF. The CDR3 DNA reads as TGTGCCAGCAGTCCACAGGGGGCTCATAACACTGAAGCTTTCTTT.

The CDR3 sequence: CSVEKGAEAEAFF. CDR3 DNA sequence: TGCAGCGTTGAAAAGGGGGCTGAGGCTGAAGCTTTCTTT. This chain joins TRBV29-1 and TRBJ1-1, with 7 bases lining up with TRBD1. The germline V gene has CDR1 SQVTM and CDR2 ANQGSEA. V trimming: 2 bases; J trimming: 6 bases; junction bases outside the gene matches: 6. The CDR3 sequence is 13 residues long.

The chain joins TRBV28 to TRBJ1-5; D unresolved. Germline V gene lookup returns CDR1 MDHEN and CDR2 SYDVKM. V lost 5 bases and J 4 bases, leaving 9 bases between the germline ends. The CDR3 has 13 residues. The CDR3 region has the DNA TGTGCCAGCAGTGTACGTGGGAATCAGCCCCAGCATTTT. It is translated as CASSVRGNQPQHF.